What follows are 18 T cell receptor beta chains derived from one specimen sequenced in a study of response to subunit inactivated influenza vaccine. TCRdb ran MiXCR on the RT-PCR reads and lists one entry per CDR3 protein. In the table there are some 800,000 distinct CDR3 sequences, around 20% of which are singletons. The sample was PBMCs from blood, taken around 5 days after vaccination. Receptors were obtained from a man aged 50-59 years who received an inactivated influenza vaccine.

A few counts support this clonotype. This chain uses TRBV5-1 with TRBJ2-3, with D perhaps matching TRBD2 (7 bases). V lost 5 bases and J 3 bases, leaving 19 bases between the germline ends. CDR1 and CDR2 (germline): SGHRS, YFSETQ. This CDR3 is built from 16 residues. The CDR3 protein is CASSWRGGSGTDTQYF. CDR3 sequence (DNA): TGCGCCAGCAGTTGGAGGGGGGGATCTGGGACAGATACGCAGTATTTT. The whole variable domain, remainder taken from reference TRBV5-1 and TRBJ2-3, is KAGVTQTPRYLIKTRGQQVTLSCSPISGHRSVSWYQQTPGQGLQFLFEYFSETQRNKGNFPGRFSGRQFSNSRSEMNVSTLELGDSALYLCASSWRGGSGTDTQYFGPGTRLTVL.

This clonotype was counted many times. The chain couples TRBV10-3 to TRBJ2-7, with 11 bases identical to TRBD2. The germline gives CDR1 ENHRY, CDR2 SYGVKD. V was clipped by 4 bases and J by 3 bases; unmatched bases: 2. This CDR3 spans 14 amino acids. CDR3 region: CAISAGLAVYEQYF. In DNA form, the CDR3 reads TGTGCCATCAGTGCGGGACTAGCGGTCTACGAGCAGTACTTC.

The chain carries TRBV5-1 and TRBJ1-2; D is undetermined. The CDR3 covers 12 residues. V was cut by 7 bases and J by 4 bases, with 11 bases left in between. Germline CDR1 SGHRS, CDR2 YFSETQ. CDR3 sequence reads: CASSDGSYGYTF. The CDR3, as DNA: TGCGCCAGCTCGGACGGTTCCTATGGCTACACCTTC.

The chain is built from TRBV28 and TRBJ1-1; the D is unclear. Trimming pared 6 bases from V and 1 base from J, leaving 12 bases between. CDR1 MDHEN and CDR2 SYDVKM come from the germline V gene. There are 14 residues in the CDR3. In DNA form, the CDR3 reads TGTGCCAGCAGGGCCGGGCCCTCGAACACTGAAGCTTTCTTT. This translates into CASRAGPSNTEAFF.

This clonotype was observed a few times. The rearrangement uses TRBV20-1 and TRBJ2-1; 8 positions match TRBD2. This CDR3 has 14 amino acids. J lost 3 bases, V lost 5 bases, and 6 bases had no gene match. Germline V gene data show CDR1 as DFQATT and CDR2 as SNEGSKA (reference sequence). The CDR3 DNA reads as TGCAGTGCTCCCGGGACTAGATTCTACAATGAGCAGTTCTTC. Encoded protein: CSAPGTRFYNEQFF.

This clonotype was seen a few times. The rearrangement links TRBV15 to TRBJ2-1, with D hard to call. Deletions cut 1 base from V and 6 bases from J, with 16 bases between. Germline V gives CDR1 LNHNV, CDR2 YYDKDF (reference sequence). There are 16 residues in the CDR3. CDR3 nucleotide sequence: TGTGCCACCAGCAGAGGAAACTCCCGTCCCCGCAATGAGCAGTTCTTC. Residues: CATSRGNSRPRNEQFF.

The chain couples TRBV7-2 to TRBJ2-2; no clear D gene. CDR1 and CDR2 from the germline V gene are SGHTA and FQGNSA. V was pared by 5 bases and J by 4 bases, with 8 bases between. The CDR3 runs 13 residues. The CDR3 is CASSRYGTGELFF. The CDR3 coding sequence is TGTGCCAGCAGCCGATATGGCACCGGGGAGCTGTTTTTT.

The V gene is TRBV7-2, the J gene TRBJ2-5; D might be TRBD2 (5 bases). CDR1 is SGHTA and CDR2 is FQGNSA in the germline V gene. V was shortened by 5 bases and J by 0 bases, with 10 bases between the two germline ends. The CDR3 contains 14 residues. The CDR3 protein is CASSLQADQETQYF. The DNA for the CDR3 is TGTGCCAGCAGCCTTCAAGCGGACCAAGAGACCCAGTACTTC.

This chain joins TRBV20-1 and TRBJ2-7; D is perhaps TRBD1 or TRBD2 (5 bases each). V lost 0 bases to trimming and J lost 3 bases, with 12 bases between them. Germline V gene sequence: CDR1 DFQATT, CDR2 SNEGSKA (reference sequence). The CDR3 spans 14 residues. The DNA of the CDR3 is TGCAGTGCTAGAGATCAGGGAGATGACTACGAGCAGTACTTC. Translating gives CSARDQGDDYEQYF.

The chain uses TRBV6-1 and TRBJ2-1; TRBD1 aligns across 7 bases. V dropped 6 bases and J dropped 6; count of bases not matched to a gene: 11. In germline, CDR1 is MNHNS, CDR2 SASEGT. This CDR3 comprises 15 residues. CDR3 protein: CASSLGGSEVNEQFF. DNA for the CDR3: TGTGCCAGCAGCCTAGGGGGCTCAGAGGTCAATGAGCAGTTCTTC.

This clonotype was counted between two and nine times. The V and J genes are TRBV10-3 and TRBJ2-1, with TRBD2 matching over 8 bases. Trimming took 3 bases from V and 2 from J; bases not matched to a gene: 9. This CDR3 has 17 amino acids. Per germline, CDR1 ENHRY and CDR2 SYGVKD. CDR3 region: CAISDEDREGPYNEQFF. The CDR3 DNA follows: TGTGCCATCAGTGACGAAGATCGGGAGGGCCCCTACAATGAGCAGTTCTTC.

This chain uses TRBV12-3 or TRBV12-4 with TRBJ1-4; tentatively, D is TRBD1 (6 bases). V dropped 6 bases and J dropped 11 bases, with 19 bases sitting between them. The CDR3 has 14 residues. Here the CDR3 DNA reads TGTGCCAGCAGGCTTGGGACACCACGGGGGAAACTGTTTTTT. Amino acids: CASRLGTPRGKLFF.

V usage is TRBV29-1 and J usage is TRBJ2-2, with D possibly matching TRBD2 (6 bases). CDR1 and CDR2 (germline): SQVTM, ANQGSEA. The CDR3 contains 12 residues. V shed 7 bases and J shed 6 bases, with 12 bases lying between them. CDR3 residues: CSGLDGAGELFF. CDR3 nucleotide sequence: TGCAGCGGACTAGATGGGGCCGGGGAGCTGTTTTTT.

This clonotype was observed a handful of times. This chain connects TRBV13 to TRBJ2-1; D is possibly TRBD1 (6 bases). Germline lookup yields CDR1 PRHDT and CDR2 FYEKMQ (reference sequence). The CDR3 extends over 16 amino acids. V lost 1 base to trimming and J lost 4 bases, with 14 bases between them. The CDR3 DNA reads TGTGCCAGCAGCTTAGCCCTTGGGACATCTTACAATGAGCAGTTCTTC. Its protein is CASSLALGTSYNEQFF.

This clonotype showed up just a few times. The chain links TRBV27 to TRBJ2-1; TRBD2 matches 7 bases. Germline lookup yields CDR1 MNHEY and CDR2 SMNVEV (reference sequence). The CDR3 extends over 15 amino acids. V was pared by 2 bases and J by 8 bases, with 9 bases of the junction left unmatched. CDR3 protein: CASSLLAGVGDEQFF. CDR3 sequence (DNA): TGTGCCAGCAGTTTACTTGCGGGAGTGGGCGATGAGCAGTTCTTC.

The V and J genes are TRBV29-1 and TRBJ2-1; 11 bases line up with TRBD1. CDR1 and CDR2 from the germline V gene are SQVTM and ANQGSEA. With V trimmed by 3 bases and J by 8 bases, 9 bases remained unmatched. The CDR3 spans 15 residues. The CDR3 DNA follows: TGCAGCGTTGAGGATTGGACAGGGGGCAAGGATGAGCAGTTCTTC. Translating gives CSVEDWTGGKDEQFF.

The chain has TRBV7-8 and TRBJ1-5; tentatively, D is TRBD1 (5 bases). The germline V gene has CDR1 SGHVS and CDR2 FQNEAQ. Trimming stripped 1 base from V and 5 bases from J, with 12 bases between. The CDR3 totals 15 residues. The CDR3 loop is CASSLGGVVDQPQHF. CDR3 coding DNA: TGTGCCAGCAGCTTAGGAGGGGTGGTGGATCAGCCCCAGCATTTT.

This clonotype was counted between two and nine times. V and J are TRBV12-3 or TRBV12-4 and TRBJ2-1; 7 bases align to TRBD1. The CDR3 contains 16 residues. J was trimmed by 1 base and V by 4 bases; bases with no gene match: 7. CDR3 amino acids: CASSSAAGGSYNEQFF. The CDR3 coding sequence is TGTGCCAGCAGTTCCGCCGCAGGGGGTTCCTACAATGAGCAGTTCTTC.